The next 13 T cell receptor beta chains were all read from a single sample in a study of blood T cells in healthy people across ages. Using a J-beta primer mix together with a sample-barcoded 5' primer, a second PCR was run for roughly 6 to 12 cycles. TCRdb reprocessed the 5' RACE reads via MiXCR and lists one record per CDR3 protein. The table lists around 670,000 distinct CDR3 sequences, approximately 30% of them singletons, with 15% to 18% in the top ten. Input material: blood. The source is a woman aged 80 or over in good health.

The table lists this clonotype with many counts. V usage is TRBV5-6 and J usage is TRBJ2-6, with 14 nucleotides matching TRBD2. V trimming: 4 bases; J trimming: 0 bases; junction bases outside the gene matches: 9. The CDR3 length is 20 residues. Germline V gene sequence: CDR1 SGHDT, CDR2 YYEEEE. The CDR3: CASSPPGLAGAISGANVLTF. In DNA, the CDR3 is TGTGCCAGCAGCCCTCCGGGACTAGCGGGGGCCATCTCTGGGGCCAACGTCCTGACTTTC.

This clonotype was detected ten times or more. The V gene is TRBV2, the J gene TRBJ1-2, with D possibly matching TRBD1 (5 bases). Germline assignment: CDR1 SNHLY and CDR2 FYNNEI. V lost 0 bases to trimming and J lost 4 bases, with 12 bases between them. The CDR3 runs to 15 residues. The CDR3 sequence: CASSEALGGIYGYTF. The CDR3 DNA sequence: TGTGCCAGCAGTGAAGCGCTCGGGGGGATCTATGGCTACACCTTC.

The J gene is TRBJ2-7, the V gene TRBV20-1, with D perhaps assigned TRBD1 or TRBD2 (5 bases each). Per the germline V gene, CDR1 is DFQATT and CDR2 is SNEGSKA (reference sequence). The ends were cut back, 2 bases at V and 5 bases at J, with 16 bases in the middle. The CDR3 is made up of 14 amino acids. CDR3 in amino acids: CSARCWGPSNEQYF. DNA for the CDR3: TGCAGTGCTAGATGTTGGGGACCTTCTAACGAGCAGTACTTC.

On this clonotype itself: A much more abundant neighbour one base away suggests this may be a read error. The chain links TRBV7-9 to TRBJ2-3; TRBD2 is a possible D gene (6 bases). Germline V CDR1 and CDR2: SEHNR, FQNEAQ (reference sequence). The CDR3 has 12 residues. The CDR3 nucleotides are TGTTCCAGCAGCTCCCGGGAGATACAGCAGTATTTT. Its translation: CSSSSREIQQYF. Filled out from reference TRBV7-9 and TRBJ2-3, the complete variable domain reads DTGVSQNPRHKITKRGQNVTFRCDPISEHNRLYWYRQTLGQGPEFLTYFQNEAQLEKSRLLSDRFSAERPKGSFSTLEIQRTEQGDSAMYLCSSSSREIQQYFGPGTRLTVL.

This clonotype was seen a few times. A read error is possible here, since a much larger clone lies one base away. V is TRBV7-3 and J is TRBJ2-1; possibly TRBD1 for D (6 bases). Germline values: CDR1 SGHTA, CDR2 FQGTGA. V shed 0 bases and J shed 8 bases, with 14 bases lying between them. CDR3 length equals 15 residues. The CDR3 DNA is TGTGCCAGCAGCTTAACGGGGGCAGGGAGTGATGAGCAGTTCTTC. Its protein product is CASSLTGAGSDEQFF.

This clonotype was detected ten times or more. The CDR3 protein is CAISGQATGYTF. In DNA, the CDR3 is TGTGCCATCAGTGGACAGGCGACTGGCTACACCTTC. This rearrangement joins TRBV10-3 to TRBJ1-2, with D possibly TRBD1 on 6 matching bases. With 4 bases removed from V and 7 bases from J, the gap between germline ends came to 10 bases. Per germline, CDR1 ENHRY and CDR2 SYGVKD. The CDR3 length is 12 residues.

This clonotype was observed at least ten times. This chain uses TRBV20-1 with TRBJ2-1; unclear D gene. The CDR3 sequence is 12 residues long. CDR1 DFQATT and CDR2 SNEGSKA come from the germline V gene (reference sequence). V gave up 5 bases and J gave up 7 bases, with 12 bases separating them. CDR3 bases: TGCAGTGCTTCCACGAGGAGAAATGAGCAGTTCTTC. The encoded protein is CSASTRRNEQFF.

The chain employs TRBV2 and TRBJ2-3, with D perhaps matching TRBD2 (5 bases). The CDR3 is made up of 15 amino acids. V dropped 0 bases and J dropped 4 bases, with 11 bases sitting between them. CDR1 SNHLY and CDR2 FYNNEI come from the germline V gene. The CDR3 region has the DNA TGTGCCAGCAGTGAAGCCTCCCGCGGGTCAGATACGCAGTATTTT. Encoded protein: CASSEASRGSDTQYF.

This clonotype appeared many times. The genes are TRBV9 and TRBJ1-2; maybe TRBD1 (5 bases). The CDR3 consists of 15 residues. Germline loops: CDR1 SGDLS, CDR2 YYNGEE. The V and J ends lost 1 base and 5 bases respectively, with 15 bases between them. The CDR3 DNA is TGTGCCAGCAGCGTAAATCCCACAGGAGATTATGGCTACACCTTC. This codes for CASSVNPTGDYGYTF.

This clonotype was seen a few times. This chain connects TRBV20-1 to TRBJ2-3, with 9 bases identical to TRBD2. Germline loops: CDR1 DFQATT, CDR2 SNEGSKA (reference sequence). This CDR3 spans 16 amino acids. Trimming took 3 bases from V and 0 from J; bases not matched to a gene: 7. The DNA for the CDR3 is TGCAGTGCTAGCGGTAGCGGGGGCGCTAGCACAGATACGCAGTATTTT. Translation: CSASGSGGASTDTQYF.

This clonotype has a count of ten or more. The chain carries TRBV6-6 and TRBJ2-5; D is unresolved. With 2 bases removed from V and 5 bases from J, the gap between germline ends came to 6 bases. Germline values: CDR1 MNHNY, CDR2 SVGAGI (reference sequence). CDR3 length: 12 amino acids. In DNA form, the CDR3 reads TGTGCCAGCAGTTACCGGACGGAGACCCAGTACTTC. Translation gives CASSYRTETQYF.

The chain joins TRBV6-1 to TRBJ1-2; D remains ambiguous. In germline, CDR1 is MNHNS, CDR2 SASEGT. This CDR3 is built from 14 residues. The V and J ends lost 0 bases and 8 bases respectively, with 13 bases between them. The CDR3 nucleotides are TGTGCCAGCAGTGAAGCAGTCCGGGATCGGGGCTACACCTTC. Translating gives CASSEAVRDRGYTF.

As concerns this clonotype: This may be a read error: a much more frequent sequence differs by one nucleotide. The V and J genes are TRBV4-1 and TRBJ1-4; D is uncertain. This CDR3 contains 16 residues. The V end lost 2 bases, the J end lost 12 bases, and 22 bases lay between the germline ends. From germline, CDR1 is MGHRA and CDR2 YSYEKL. CDR3 protein: CASSQPSKGPGEELFF. In DNA form, the CDR3 reads TGCGCCAGCAGCCAACCCTCTAAAGGGCCGGGAGAAGAACTGTTTTTT.